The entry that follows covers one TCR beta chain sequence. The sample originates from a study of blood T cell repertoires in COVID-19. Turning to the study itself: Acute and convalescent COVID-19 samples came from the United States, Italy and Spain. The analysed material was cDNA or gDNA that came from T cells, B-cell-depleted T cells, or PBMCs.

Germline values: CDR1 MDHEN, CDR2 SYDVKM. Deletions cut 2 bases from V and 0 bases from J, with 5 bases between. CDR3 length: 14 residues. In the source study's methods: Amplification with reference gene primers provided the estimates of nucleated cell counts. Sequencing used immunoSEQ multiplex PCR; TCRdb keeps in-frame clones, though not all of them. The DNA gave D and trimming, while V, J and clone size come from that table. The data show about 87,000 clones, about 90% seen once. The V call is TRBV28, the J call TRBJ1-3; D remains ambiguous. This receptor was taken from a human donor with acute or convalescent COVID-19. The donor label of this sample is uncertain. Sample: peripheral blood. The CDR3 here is CASSLDTSGNTIYF. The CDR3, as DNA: TGTGCCAGCAGTTTAGACACCTCTGGAAACACCATATATTTT.